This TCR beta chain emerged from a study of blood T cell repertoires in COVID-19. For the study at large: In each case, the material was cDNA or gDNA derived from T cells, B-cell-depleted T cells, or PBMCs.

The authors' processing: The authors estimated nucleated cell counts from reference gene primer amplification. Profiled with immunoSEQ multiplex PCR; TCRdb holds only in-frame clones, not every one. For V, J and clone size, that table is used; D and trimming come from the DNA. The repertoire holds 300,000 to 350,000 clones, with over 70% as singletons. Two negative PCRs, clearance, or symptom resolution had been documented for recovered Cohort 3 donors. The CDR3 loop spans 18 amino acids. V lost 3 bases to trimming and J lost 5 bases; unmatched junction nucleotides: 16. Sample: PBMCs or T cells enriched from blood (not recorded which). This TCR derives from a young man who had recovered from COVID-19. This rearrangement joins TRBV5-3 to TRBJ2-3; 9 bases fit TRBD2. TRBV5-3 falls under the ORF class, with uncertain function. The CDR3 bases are TGTGCCAGAAGCTCCGTCCTGGGTAGCGGGGGCCCCCGAGATACGCAGTATTTT. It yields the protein CARSSVLGSGGPRDTQYF.